A selection of T cell receptor beta chains follows, all from one sample in a study of blood T cell repertoires in COVID-19. The assay was immunoSEQ multiplex PCR, and TCRdb's table has in-frame clones only and misses some. Of approximately 84,000 clones detected, roughly 79% appear once; the ten largest clones hold roughly 15%. The sample consisted of peripheral blood. The receptor set was obtained from a human donor in a cohort sampled during active COVID-19. Each CDR3 is given with its conserved first and last residue. D genes are given only for firm matches. Size is stated for part of the rows, as once, few or many counts, or as a class when the clone is expanded.

d_call	v_call	clone_size	j_call	cdr3_aa	cdr3_nt
NA	TRBV12-3/TRBV12-4	NA	TRBJ1-5	CASSWAGGPQHF	TGTGCCAGCAGTTGGGCCGGAGGGCCCCAGCATTTT
TRBD1	TRBV19	NA	TRBJ2-1	CASRGTGGRGLWDEQFF	TGTGCCAGTAGAGGGACAGGGGGCAGGGGGCTATGGGATGAGCAGTTCTTC
NA	TRBV27	NA	TRBJ1-5	CASSPRELSNQPQHF	TGTGCCAGCAGTCCCCGGGAGCTTAGCAATCAGCCCCAGCATTTT
TRBD1	TRBV7-2	NA	TRBJ1-5	CASSRQGTGPQPQHF	TGTGCCAGCAGCCGCCAGGGGACAGGGCCCCAGCCCCAGCATTTT
NA	TRBV5-6	NA	TRBJ2-5	CASSLFTDQETQYF	TGTGCCAGCAGCCTCTTCACGGACCAAGAGACCCAGTACTTC
TRBD1	TRBV29-1	NA	TRBJ1-1	CSVRQGAGEAFF	TGCAGCGTTCGACAGGGGGCAGGTGAAGCTTTCTTT
TRBD2	TRBV24-1	NA	TRBJ2-2	CASSSGNTGELFF	TGTGCCTCTTCTAGCGGGAACACCGGGGAGCTGTTTTTT
TRBD1	TRBV29-1	NA	TRBJ2-7	CSARQGGSSYEQYF	TGCAGCGCCCGACAGGGGGGCAGCTCCTACGAGCAGTACTTC
TRBD2	TRBV5-4	once	TRBJ2-3	CASSFRTSGSTDTQYF	TGTGCCAGCAGCTTCCGGACTAGCGGTAGCACAGATACGCAGTATTTT
NA	TRBV13	few	TRBJ1-4	CASSFFGGSNEKLFF	TGTGCCAGCAGCTTCTTTGGAGGATCTAATGAAAAACTGTTTTTT
TRBD1	TRBV28	NA	TRBJ1-2	CASSFSGQGHYGYTF	TGTGCCAGCAGTTTCTCAGGACAGGGGCACTATGGCTACACCTTC
NA	TRBV6-5	few	TRBJ1-1	CASSYRGLNTEAFF	TGTGCCAGCAGTTACAGGGGGTTGAACACTGAAGCTTTCTTT
NA	TRBV15	NA	TRBJ2-2	CATSRDGQGNTGELFF	TGTGCCACCAGCAGAGATGGGCAGGGGAATACCGGGGAGCTGTTTTTT
TRBD1	TRBV4-1	once	TRBJ2-5	CASNRGQETQYF	TGCGCCAGCAACAGGGGCCAAGAGACCCAGTACTTC
TRBD1	TRBV30	few	TRBJ2-5	CAWSVTGGLGQTQYF	TGTGCCTGGAGTGTCACAGGGGGCCTCGGACAGACCCAGTACTTC
NA	TRBV23-1	NA	TRBJ2-7	CASSQWAGTYEQYF	TGCGCCAGCAGTCAGTGGGCAGGCACCTACGAGCAGTACTTC
TRBD2	TRBV28	NA	TRBJ2-3	CASSLTGTSVTDTQYF	TGTGCCAGCAGTTTAACCGGGACTAGCGTCACAGATACGCAGTATTTT
TRBD2	TRBV7-9	NA	TRBJ2-1	CASSFYGTSGSFNEQFF	TGTGCCAGCAGCTTCTACGGGACTAGCGGGAGTTTCAATGAGCAGTTCTTC
NA	TRBV12-3/TRBV12-4	NA	TRBJ2-5	CASSYGQGGAQYF	TGTGCCAGCAGTTACGGACAGGGAGGGGCCCAGTACTTC
TRBD2	TRBV2	NA	TRBJ2-1	CASTPLAGGEQFF	TGTGCCAGCACCCCTCTCGCGGGGGGCGAGCAGTTCTTC
NA	TRBV3-1/TRBV3-2	NA	TRBJ1-1	CASSQRSGPGNTEAFF	TGTGCCAGCAGCCAAAGATCAGGTCCAGGGAACACTGAAGCTTTCTTT
NA	TRBV11-2	NA	TRBJ1-2	CASSGGTGGPHTF	TGTGCCAGCAGCGGAGGGACCGGAGGCCCTCACACCTTC
NA	TRBV11-2	NA	TRBJ1-2	CASSWTDSNYGYTF	TGTGCCAGCAGCTGGACAGATTCTAACTATGGCTACACCTTC
TRBD2	TRBV28	once	TRBJ2-1	CASGTSGYNEQFF	TGTGCCAGCGGGACTAGCGGCTACAATGAGCAGTTCTTC
NA	TRBV27	NA	TRBJ2-1	CASSLDRKYNNEQFF	TGTGCCAGCAGTTTAGACAGAAAATATAACAATGAGCAGTTCTTC
TRBD2	TRBV9	NA	TRBJ2-1	CASSVEGGRRHNEQFF	TGTGCCAGCAGCGTAGAGGGCGGGAGGAGGCACAATGAGCAGTTCTTC
NA	TRBV30	NA	TRBJ1-5	CAWSESSNQPQHF	TGTGCCTGGAGCGAGAGTAGCAATCAGCCCCAGCATTTT
NA	TRBV5-1	NA	TRBJ1-1	CASSLDGVVNTEAFF	TGCGCCAGCAGCTTGGATGGAGTGGTGAACACTGAAGCTTTCTTT
TRBD2	TRBV6-5	NA	TRBJ2-7	CASKRGGTTSYEQYF	TGTGCCAGCAAGAGGGGCGGGACTACCTCCTACGAGCAGTACTTC
TRBD1	TRBV20-1	NA	TRBJ2-5	CSASYRGTGETQYF	TGCAGTGCTAGTTACAGGGGTACGGGAGAGACCCAGTACTTC
TRBD1	TRBV27	NA	TRBJ1-1	CASKSRGRFEAFF	TGTGCCAGCAAATCTAGGGGGCGCTTTGAAGCTTTCTTT
NA	TRBV5-1	once	TRBJ1-6	CASSTAGLSLGSPLHF	TGCGCCAGCAGCACGGCGGGACTCAGCCTTGGTTCACCCCTCCACTTT
TRBD1	TRBV3-1/TRBV3-2	few	TRBJ1-2	CASSTTGAFHGYTF	TGTGCCAGCAGCACGACAGGGGCTTTCCATGGCTACACCTTC
NA	TRBV27	NA	TRBJ1-5	CASSFSSNQPQHF	TGTGCCAGCAGTTTTAGTAGCAATCAGCCCCAGCATTTT
TRBD2	TRBV28	few	TRBJ2-7	CASSLAGTTSYEQYF	TGTGCCAGCAGTTTGGCGGGGACTACCTCCTACGAGCAGTACTTC
TRBD1	TRBV28	NA	TRBJ1-5	CASNLQGARNQPQHF	TGTGCCAGCAACTTACAGGGGGCTCGCAATCAGCCCCAGCATTTT
NA	TRBV27	NA	TRBJ1-1	CASSSGQVMNTEAFF	TGTGCCAGCAGTAGTGGACAAGTCATGAACACTGAAGCTTTCTTT
TRBD1	TRBV18	NA	TRBJ1-5	CASSSGTGVTPQHF	TGTGCCAGCTCATCTGGGACAGGCGTTACGCCCCAGCATTTT
TRBD1	TRBV27	NA	TRBJ1-1	CASTRGTGIIDTEAFF	TGTGCCAGCACCCGGGGGACAGGGATCATTGACACTGAAGCTTTCTTT
TRBD2	TRBV5-5	NA	TRBJ2-2	CASSPLAGWNTGELFF	TGTGCCAGCAGTCCCCTAGCGGGGTGGAACACCGGGGAGCTGTTTTTT
NA	TRBV5-1	few	TRBJ2-3	CASSSRGSNTDTQYF	TGCGCCAGCAGCTCTAGGGGTTCTAACACAGATACGCAGTATTTT
TRBD2	TRBV29-1	once	TRBJ2-7	CSALVGTSGGANSYEQYF	TGCAGCGCACTGGTAGGGACTAGCGGGGGGGCCAACTCCTACGAGCAGTACTTC
NA	TRBV3-1/TRBV3-2	NA	TRBJ2-6	CASSQSSSGANVLTF	TGTGCCAGCAGCCAATCCAGCTCTGGGGCCAACGTCCTGACTTTC
TRBD1	TRBV6-5	NA	TRBJ1-6	CASGRTGRDSPLHF	TGTGCCAGTGGGAGGACAGGGCGGGATTCACCCCTCCACTTT
NA	TRBV5-4	NA	TRBJ2-3	CASSFSPTLSTDTQYF	TGTGCCAGCAGCTTCTCACCAACTCTTAGCACAGATACGCAGTATTTT
TRBD1	TRBV7-9	NA	TRBJ2-3	CASSERTGTDTQYF	TGTGCCAGCAGCGAAAGGACAGGGACTGATACGCAGTATTTT
NA	TRBV18	NA	TRBJ2-7	CASSPDSAGEQYF	TGTGCCAGCTCGCCCGACAGTGCAGGCGAGCAGTACTTC
NA	TRBV28	NA	TRBJ1-2	CASSFVGGYGYTF	TGTGCCAGCAGTTTCGTAGGGGGCTATGGCTACACCTTC
TRBD2	TRBV28	NA	TRBJ2-1	CASNSGLAGGRGEQFF	TGTGCCAGCAACTCGGGACTAGCGGGGGGGCGCGGTGAGCAGTTCTTC
TRBD2	TRBV28	NA	TRBJ2-5	CASSLSSGGQETQYF	TGTGCCAGCAGTTTATCTAGCGGGGGACAAGAGACCCAGTACTTC
NA	TRBV5-1	NA	TRBJ2-3	CASSLGPVDTQYF	TGCGCCAGCAGCTTGGGGCCAGTGGATACGCAGTATTTT
NA	TRBV19	NA	TRBJ2-1	CASSRTDFSYNEQFF	TGTGCCAGTAGTAGGACAGATTTCTCCTACAATGAGCAGTTCTTC
NA	TRBV6-2/TRBV6-3	few	TRBJ1-5	CASSYSQAYSNQPQHF	TGTGCCAGCAGTTACTCCCAGGCCTATAGCAATCAGCCCCAGCATTTT
NA	TRBV7-3	few	TRBJ1-1	CASSPVGTVNTEAFF	TGTGCCAGCAGCCCCGTGGGCACAGTGAACACTGAAGCTTTCTTT
TRBD2	TRBV10-3	NA	TRBJ2-1	CAISPGGSGGLNEQFF	TGTGCCATCAGTCCCGGAGGTAGCGGGGGTCTAAATGAGCAGTTCTTC